This TCR beta chain comes out of a study of identical twins. Study results and caveats: Cross-sectional statistical analysis, not tracking of the same donors, underpinned the conclusions.

Germline CDR1 reads SGHRS; CDR2 reads YFSETQ. With 1 base removed from V and 0 bases from J, the gap between germline ends came to 10 bases. The CDR3 has 15 residues. Remarks on this clonotype: The antigen remains unidentified.

With no exceptions, donors were healthy Caucasians. TCRdb reprocessed the 5' RACE reads with MiXCR, giving one entry per CDR3 protein. The table shows hundreds of thousands of distinct CDR3 sequences, with more than 20% occurring only once. This sample was shared with a second study, whose subject was T cells expressing NK-cell markers. That study reports: There were a handful of donors in whom these clonotypes also led the CD3+CD56-NKG2C+ fraction.

Sequencing was performed on CD4+ T cells sorted from blood. The sequence was obtained from a woman younger than 30 in good health. J is TRBJ1-2 and V is TRBV5-1; D perhaps matches TRBD1 (5 bases). Here the CDR3 reads CASSLLQAPNYGYTF. CDR3 bases: TGCGCCAGCAGCTTGTTACAGGCCCCTAACTATGGCTACACCTTC.